Below are 6 T cell receptor beta chains sequenced from a single sample in a study of blood T cell repertoires in COVID-19. TCRdb keeps only in-frame clones here, not all; method: immunoSEQ multiplex PCR. The sample has approximately 60,000 clones; roughly 85% are singletons. The sequencing sample was made of peripheral blood. Source of these receptors: a human donor in a cohort sampled during active COVID-19.

This chain uses TRBV10-3 with TRBJ2-5, with D possibly matching TRBD1 (6 bases). The CDR3 spans 16 residues. From germline, CDR1 is ENHRY and CDR2 SYGVKD. Trimming left V 6 bases short and J 1 base short, with 18 bases between. The chain's CDR3 is CAISRTLDSVQETQYF. In nucleotides, the CDR3 is TGTGCCATCAGCCGCACCTTGGACAGCGTCCAAGAGACCCAGTACTTC.

The gene calls are TRBV7-2 and TRBJ2-5; the match to TRBD2 covers 10 bases. Germline CDR1 reads SGHTA; CDR2 reads FQGNSA. This CDR3 has 15 residues. After removal of 6 bases from V and 2 bases from J, the junction contained 6 bases not matched to a gene. CDR3 nucleotide sequence: TGTGCCAGCAGTTCTACTAGCGGGGCACAAGAGACCCAGTACTTC. This encodes CASSSTSGAQETQYF. Looking up the rest from reference TRBV7-2 and TRBJ2-5 gives the full variable domain: GAGVSQSPSNKVTEKGKDVELRCDPISGHTALYWYRQSLGQGLEFLIYFQGNSAPDKSGLPSDRFSAERTGGSVSTLTIQRTQQEDSAVYLCASSSTSGAQETQYFGPGTRLLVL.

V is TRBV4-3 and J is TRBJ2-1, with 8 bases matching TRBD2. CDR1 LGHNA and CDR2 YSLEER come from the germline V gene. With V trimmed by 0 bases and J by 0 bases, 4 bases remained unmatched. The length of the CDR3 is 17 residues. CDR3 DNA sequence: TGCGCCAGCAGCCAAGATATAGCGGGGAGCTCCTACAATGAGCAGTTCTTC. This sequence encodes CASSQDIAGSSYNEQFF.

The J gene is TRBJ2-5, the V gene TRBV7-2, with TRBD1 identical over 12 bases. J lost 2 bases, V lost 4 bases, and 2 bases had no gene match. Looked up from germline, CDR1 is SGHTA and CDR2 is FQGNSA. CDR3 length: 15 residues. CDR3 DNA sequence: TGTGCCAGCAGCTCGGGACAGGGGGCGCAAGAGACCCAGTACTTC. This translates into CASSSGQGAQETQYF.

The rearrangement uses TRBV5-4 and TRBJ1-4, with D maybe TRBD1 (5 bases). Germline CDR1 SGHNT, CDR2 YYREEE (reference sequence). There are 15 residues in the CDR3. Trimming left V 3 bases short and J 2 bases short, with 11 bases between. CDR3 DNA: TGTGCCAGCAGCTCAAAGGGGTCGACTAATGAAAAACTGTTTTTT. Translation: CASSSKGSTNEKLFF.

This clone appeared a single time. V and J are TRBV11-2 and TRBJ1-4; 9 bases fit TRBD1. Germline assignment: CDR1 SGHAT and CDR2 FQNNGV. This CDR3 has 14 residues. V shed 3 bases, J shed 8 bases, and the junction held 4 bases outside the gene matches. CDR3 nucleotides: TGTGCCAGCAGCTTGGGGACAGGGAGGGAAAAACTGTTTTTT. Its protein is CASSLGTGREKLFF.